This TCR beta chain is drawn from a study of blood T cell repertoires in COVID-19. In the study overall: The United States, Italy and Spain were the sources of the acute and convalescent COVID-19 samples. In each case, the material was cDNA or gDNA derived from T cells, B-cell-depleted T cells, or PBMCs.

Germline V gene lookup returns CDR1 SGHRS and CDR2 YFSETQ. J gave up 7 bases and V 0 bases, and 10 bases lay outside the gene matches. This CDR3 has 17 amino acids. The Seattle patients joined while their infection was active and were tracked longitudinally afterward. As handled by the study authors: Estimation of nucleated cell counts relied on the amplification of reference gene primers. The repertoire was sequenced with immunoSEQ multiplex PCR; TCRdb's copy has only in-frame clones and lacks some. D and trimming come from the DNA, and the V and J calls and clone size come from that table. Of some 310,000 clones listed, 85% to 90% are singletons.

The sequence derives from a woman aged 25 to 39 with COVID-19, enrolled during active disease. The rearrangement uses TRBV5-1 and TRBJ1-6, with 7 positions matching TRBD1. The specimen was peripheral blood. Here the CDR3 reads CASSLAGQTSGNSPLHF. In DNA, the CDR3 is TGCGCCAGCAGCTTGGCGGGACAGACATCGGGGAATTCACCCCTCCACTTT.